These 9 T cell receptor beta chains were all obtained from the same sample, sequenced in a study of beta chain features in type 1 diabetes. The antigens of these receptors remain unknown. The study's findings and limits: Shorter TCRB CDR3s, moderately but significantly so, were found in Type 1 diabetes patients in all four CD4+ subsets.

As every portion of the isolated RNA was reverse transcribed, the sequencing read expressed TCRB transcripts. The repertoire was sequenced with immunoSEQ multiplex PCR; TCRdb's copy has only in-frame clones and lacks some. Found here are approximately 140,000 clones, approximately 10% of them singletons; the top ten hold approximately 0.7%. Specimen: central memory CD4+ T cells from blood. The origin of the receptors is a young man with type 1 diabetes.

The CDR3 DNA is TGTGCCAGCAGGATCAGGCGATCCCCGAATTCACCCCTCCACTTT. Translation: CASRIRRSPNSPLHF. The chain is built from TRBV28 and TRBJ1-6; D ambiguous. CDR1 and CDR2 (germline): MDHEN, SYDVKM. The CDR3 runs to 15 residues. Trimming removed 6 bases at V and 7 bases at J, with 16 bases between. Full variable domain (rest looked up from reference TRBV28 and TRBJ1-6): DVKVTQSSRYLVKRTGEKVFLECVQDMDHENMFWYRQDPGLGLRLIYFSYDVKMKEKGDIPEGYSVSREKKERFSLILESASTNQTSMYLCASRIRRSPNSPLHFGNGTRLTVT.

The V gene is TRBV4-3, the J gene TRBJ1-1; D possibly corresponds to TRBD1 (6 bases). Per germline, CDR1 LGHNA and CDR2 YSLEER. Trimming took off 2 bases at V and 4 bases at J, with 11 bases between the two ends. The CDR3 has 14 residues. The CDR3 DNA reads as TGCGCCAGCAGCCAACTTAGCAGGGGCACTGAAGCTTTCTTT. Protein: CASSQLSRGTEAFF.

The sample holds a few counts of this clone. V is TRBV25-1 and J is TRBJ1-6; TRBD1 agrees at 9 bases. V lost 7 bases to trimming and J lost 5 bases; unmatched junction nucleotides: 6. The CDR3 has 15 amino acids. Germline assignment: CDR1 MGHDK and CDR2 SYGVNS. The DNA of the CDR3 is TGTGCCAGCACCATGACAGGGGGTAATAATTCACCCCTCCACTTT. Amino acid sequence: CASTMTGGNNSPLHF.

The chain is built from TRBV6-6 and TRBJ1-1; no firm D call. This CDR3 spans 14 amino acids. The germline V gene has CDR1 MNHNY and CDR2 SVGAGI (reference sequence). The ends were cut back, 7 bases at V and 8 bases at J, with 20 bases in the middle. The CDR3 is CASIGRTFSEEAFF. Here the CDR3 DNA reads TGTGCCAGCATAGGACGGACTTTTTCGGAGGAAGCTTTCTTT.

The chain employs TRBV5-4 and TRBJ2-7, with 8 bases matching TRBD1. The CDR3 is 13 residues long. V lost 3 bases to trimming and J lost 3 bases; unmatched junction nucleotides: 2. Germline lookup yields CDR1 SGHNT and CDR2 YYREEE (reference sequence). The CDR3, as DNA: TGTGCCAGCAGCTGGGGGACAGGCTACGAGCAGTACTTC. Its protein is CASSWGTGYEQYF.

The V and J genes are TRBV28 and TRBJ1-2; D gene uncertain. The germline V gene has CDR1 MDHEN and CDR2 SYDVKM. CDR3 length: 12 amino acids. Between the trimmed V and J ends, which lost 3 bases and 4 bases, there was a span of 6 bases. This CDR3 reads CASSFRGYGYTF. The CDR3, as DNA: TGTGCCAGCAGTTTTCGAGGCTATGGCTACACCTTC.

The chain has TRBV5-1 and TRBJ2-5; perhaps TRBD1 as D (6 bases). Trimming took 5 bases from V and 3 from J, leaving 17 bases between them. Germline V CDR1 and CDR2: SGHRS, YFSETQ. The CDR3 extends over 15 amino acids. CDR3 DNA: TGCGCCAGCAGATTACAGGGTAGAGGGGAAGAGACCCAGTACTTC. Protein: CASRLQGRGEETQYF.

The V gene is TRBV29-1, the J gene TRBJ2-1; D is perhaps TRBD2 (7 bases). This CDR3 is 12 amino acids long. In germline, CDR1 is SQVTM, CDR2 ANQGSEA. The V gene lost 4 bases and the J gene lost 9 bases, with 13 bases spanning the gap. CDR3 nucleotide sequence: TGCAGCGTTGTCGGGGGGCCGGTTGAGCAGTTCTTC. It codes for CSVVGGPVEQFF.

In this sample, this clone turned up a few times. The chain combines TRBV28 with TRBJ1-1; no firm D call. The CDR3 loop spans 12 amino acids. The germline V gene encodes CDR1 MDHEN and CDR2 SYDVKM. Trimming pared 5 bases from V and 7 bases from J, leaving 11 bases between. The CDR3, as DNA: TGTGCCAGCAGTCGACTCGATAGTGAAGCTTTCTTT. It specifies CASSRLDSEAFF.